The text below deals with one T cell receptor beta chain. This sample was included in a study of T cell responses to AZD1222 COVID-19 vaccine. Some clones are missing from TCRdb's copy, which holds only in-frame ones; the method was immunoSEQ multiplex PCR. The table shows 97,000 or so clones, with around nine tenths occurring only once. V shed 1 base and J shed 3 bases, with 10 bases lying between them. Germline V gene sequence: CDR1 LGHNA, CDR2 YSLEER. CDR3 size: 14 residues. The input for sequencing was peripheral blood, taken on day 0 of AZD1222 vaccination. The rearrangement joins TRBV4-3 to TRBJ2-7; perhaps TRBD2 as D (5 bases). This clonotype originated in an adult in good health. DNA for the CDR3: TGCGCCAGCAGCCAAGGAGCGGAAGGCTACGAGCAGTACTTC. It yields the protein CASSQGAEGYEQYF.